This T cell receptor (beta chain) is from a study of regulatory T cells in long-lasting Graves disease. Trimming took off 3 bases at V and 0 bases at J, with 9 bases between the two ends. CDR3 length equals 14 residues. Time point indicated: newly diagnosed GD, antithyroid drugs for less than 3 months. PBMCs provided the RNA from which the TCR library was made. Sequencing libraries for TCR beta were prepared with iRepertoire HTBI primers and Arm-PCR of CDR3 regions. In the original processing: Identified across the samples were some 67 TRBV segments and about 15 TRBJ segments. A single record per CDR3 protein comes from TCRdb applying MiXCR to the multiplex PCR reads. TCRdb, rather than the study authors, made the V and J calls. The table lists approximately 400,000 distinct CDR3 sequences, about 15% of them singletons. This clonotype was counted many times. This sample was also put to use in a study of T cells in Graves' hyperthyroidism and ophthalmopathy. That report notes: Graves' hyperthyroidism was deemed stable absent ophthalmopathy progression within 18 months. First-round RT-PCR with HTBI primers amplified the TCR CDR3 region. Most thyroid clonotypes expanded above 0.001 appeared in blood too.

Sequenced material: peripheral blood mononuclear cells (PBMCs), taken at new diagnosis, from a patient treated with antithyroid drugs. This chain links TRBV12-3 or TRBV12-4 with TRBJ2-7; maybe TRBD1 (6 bases). This TCR was recovered from a young woman with Graves disease. CDR3 protein: CASSLWGHSYEQYF. CDR3 in DNA: TGTGCCAGCAGTTTGTGGGGGCACTCCTACGAGCAGTACTTC.